One sample yielded the 26 T cell receptor beta chains listed below, sequenced in a study of blood T cells in healthy people across ages (dated by TCRdb to about 2015). Preparation of the library involved 5' RACE. The sample was run on an Illumina HiSeq 2500. A second PCR of roughly 6 to 11 cycles was performed with a sample-barcoded 5' primer and a J-beta primer mix. TCRdb handled the public reads itself, with Q25 trimming in fastp and clone calling in MiXCR, and kept productive beta chains. Duplicate CDR3 protein sequences are folded into a single record with the most common DNA and genes. The sample contains 1.5 million to 2 million distinct CDR3 sequences, 28% of them found a single time. The ten largest make up about 8% of the sample. Sequencing was done on a sample of blood. Source of these receptors: a woman between 25 and 40 years old in good health.

This clonotype was seen only once. A read error may explain this, as a much larger clone is one base away. The chain links TRBV6-5 to TRBJ2-1; possible D gene TRBD1, 5 bases. The CDR3 is 15 amino acids. Germline V lookup: CDR1 MNHEY, CDR2 SVGAGI. Trimming stripped 3 bases from V and 10 bases from J, with 19 bases between. CDR3 residues: CASSYSGPRSYEQFF. For the CDR3, the DNA is TGTGCCAGCAGTTATTCAGGGCCCCGCTCCTACGAGCAGTTCTTC.

This clonotype was recorded a few times. The V gene is TRBV5-1, the J gene TRBJ2-5; 12 positions agree with TRBD1. The junction had 6 bases not matched to a gene; V was cut back by 0 bases and J by 6 bases. Germline V gives CDR1 SGHRS, CDR2 YFSETQ. This CDR3 has 16 amino acids. CDR3 DNA: TGCGCCAGCAGCTTGGTCGGGACAGGGGGCGCGCAGACCCAGTACTTC. It specifies CASSLVGTGGAQTQYF.

This clonotype appeared many times. The J gene is TRBJ2-5, the V gene TRBV7-8; the D gene is possibly TRBD1 (6 bases). The germline V and J ends were trimmed by 5 bases and 3 bases, with 13 bases remaining between them. This CDR3 comprises 14 residues. Germline CDR1 and CDR2: SGHVS and FQNEAQ. Here the CDR3 reads CASSANRAEETQYF. CDR3 nucleotides: TGTGCCAGCAGCGCAAACAGGGCTGAAGAGACCCAGTACTTC.

This clonotype appeared many times. This chain connects TRBV7-2 to TRBJ1-2, with 7 bases aligning to TRBD1. CDR3 length equals 14 residues. The V gene's germline CDR1 is SGHTA and CDR2 FQGNSA. Losses at the gene ends were 4 bases for V and 5 bases for J; bases not matched to a gene: 7. DNA of the CDR3: TGTGCCAGCAGCTCACCCTGGACAGGTTATGGCTACACCTTC. As protein: CASSSPWTGYGYTF. Full variable domain (rest looked up from reference TRBV7-2 and TRBJ1-2): GAGVSQSPSNKVTEKGKDVELRCDPISGHTALYWYRQSLGQGLEFLIYFQGNSAPDKSGLPSDRFSAERTGGSVSTLTIQRTQQEDSAVYLCASSSPWTGYGYTFGSGTRLTVV.

This chain uses TRBV3-1 with TRBJ2-1, with TRBD2 as a possible D gene (6 bases). Germline CDR1 reads LGHDT; CDR2 reads YNNKEL (reference sequence). The CDR3 sequence is 18 residues long. V was shortened by 1 base and J by 8 bases, with 24 bases between the two germline ends. The CDR3 spells CASSQGAGTPFQFDEQFF. In DNA form, the CDR3 reads TGTGCCAGCAGCCAAGGGGCCGGGACTCCTTTCCAGTTCGATGAGCAGTTCTTC.

The chain carries TRBV10-3 and TRBJ2-3; the match to TRBD2 covers 7 bases. The V and J ends lost 1 base and 1 base, in that order; junction bases with no gene match: 5. Germline V CDR1 and CDR2: ENHRY, SYGVKD. The CDR3 has 16 residues. This CDR3 reads CAISELGGGGTDTQYF. The CDR3 DNA follows: TGTGCCATCAGTGAGTTAGGCGGGGGAGGCACAGATACGCAGTATTTT.

About this clonotype: The germline gene is not matched at one end of the junction; a read error may be the cause. The chain links TRBV15 to TRBJ1-2, with 8 nucleotides matching TRBD1. This CDR3 is built from 15 residues. The germline V gene has CDR1 LNHNV and CDR2 YYDKDF (reference sequence). The CDR3 nucleotides are TGTGCCACCAGCACCAAAGGGACAGGCGTTTATGGCTACACATTC. It encodes CATSTKGTGVYGYTF. The entire variable domain, with the rest obtained from reference TRBV15 and TRBJ1-2, is as follows: DAMVIQNPRYQVTQFGKPVTLSCSQTLNHNVMYWYQQKSSQAPKLLFHYYDKDFNNEADTPDNFQSRRPNTSFCFLDIRSPGLGDTAMYLCATSTKGTGVYGYTFGSGTRLTVV.

This clonotype was counted ten times or more. The chain is built from TRBV4-1 and TRBJ2-7, with a tentative D call TRBD2 (6 bases). CDR1 and CDR2 (germline): MGHRA, YSYEKL. The CDR3 totals 15 residues. Trimming removed 5 bases at V and 2 bases at J, with 16 bases between. CDR3 DNA: TGCGCCAGCAGCTTCACCCTCGGGGGTACCTACGAGCAGTACTTC. This encodes CASSFTLGGTYEQYF.

This clonotype showed up many times. V and J are TRBV4-1 and TRBJ2-1; D remains ambiguous. Germline V gene data show CDR1 as MGHRA and CDR2 as YSYEKL. Trimming pared 0 bases from V and 8 bases from J, leaving 14 bases between. This CDR3 has 15 amino acids. In DNA form, the CDR3 reads TGCGCCAGCAGCCAAGATCTTGGCACCCCGGATGAGCAGTTCTTC. It yields the protein CASSQDLGTPDEQFF.

The chain couples TRBV12-3 or TRBV12-4 to TRBJ1-2; D remains ambiguous. V was cut by 3 bases and J by 4 bases, with 15 bases left in between. This CDR3 region has 15 residues. This CDR3 is CASSFWAVSFYGYTF. DNA of the CDR3: TGTGCCAGCAGTTTTTGGGCAGTAAGCTTCTATGGCTACACCTTC.

The chain couples TRBV7-2 to TRBJ2-3, with D uncertain. CDR1 and CDR2 from the germline V gene are SGHTA and FQGNSA. Deletions cut 5 bases from V and 4 bases from J, with 10 bases between. The CDR3 length is 13 residues. The DNA of the CDR3 is TGTGCCAGCAGCCAGACCGGAGCAGATACGCAGTATTTT. The encoded protein is CASSQTGADTQYF.

The chain joins TRBV7-2 to TRBJ2-7; no firm D call. This CDR3 has 13 amino acids. In germline, CDR1 is SGHTA, CDR2 FQGNSA. V gave up 5 bases and J gave up 5 bases, with 13 bases separating them. CDR3 nucleotides: TGTGCCAGCAGCCTCCGGACGCCGGACGAGCAGTACTTC. This encodes CASSLRTPDEQYF.

Note on this clonotype: The junction shows a germline mismatch at one end, possibly a read error. V gene TRBV11-2 combines with J gene TRBJ2-3; 7 nucleotides match TRBD1. Germline V lookup: CDR1 SGHAT, CDR2 FQNNGV. The CDR3 extends over 13 amino acids. CDR3 in DNA: TGTGCCAGCAGCGTAGACAGGGAAAATACGCAGTATTTT. It is translated as CASSVDRENTQYF.

This clonotype was counted a few times. The chain uses TRBV10-3 and TRBJ2-2; 11 bases are shared with TRBD2. The V segment lost 4 bases and the J segment 1 base; nucleotides outside the gene matches: 5. CDR1 is ENHRY, CDR2 SYGVKD, per germline. The CDR3 covers 17 residues. The CDR3 sequence: CAISVGTSGVNTGELFF. In nucleotides, the CDR3 is TGTGCCATCAGTGTGGGGACTAGCGGAGTGAACACCGGGGAGCTGTTTTTT.

Concerning this clonotype: Mismatch with germline at one junction end may stem from a read error. The J gene is TRBJ2-3, the V gene TRBV9, with a tentative D call TRBD2 (5 bases). Per germline, CDR1 SGDLS and CDR2 YYNGEE. The CDR3 runs 15 residues. The CDR3 protein is CVSSDAGRSTDTQYF. The CDR3 region has the DNA TGTGTCAGCAGCGATGCGGGCCGGAGCACAGATACGCAGTATTTT.

This chain joins TRBV7-2 and TRBJ2-7, with D hard to call. Trimming stripped 0 bases from V and 0 bases from J, with 9 bases between. CDR1 SGHTA and CDR2 FQGNSA come from the germline V gene. The CDR3 is made up of 15 amino acids. The CDR3 DNA sequence: TGTGCCAGCAGCTTAGCAGCATCCTTCTCCTACGAGCAGTACTTC. This codes for CASSLAASFSYEQYF.

The chain employs TRBV28 and TRBJ2-2; the match to TRBD1 covers 9 bases. CDR1 is MDHEN, CDR2 SYDVKM, per germline. V shed 5 bases, J shed 5 bases, and the junction held 9 bases outside the gene matches. This CDR3 is built from 16 residues. The CDR3 region has the DNA TGTGCCAGCAGTCAACAGGGGGCGCGTAGAACCGGGGAGCTGTTTTTT. Protein product: CASSQQGARRTGELFF.

As to this clonotype: One end of the junction fails to match germline, which may point to a read error. The chain employs TRBV20-1 and TRBJ1-2; TRBD1 agrees at 12 bases. This CDR3 has 15 amino acids. From germline, CDR1 is DFQATT and CDR2 SNEGSKA (reference sequence). The CDR3 here is CSARDPGTGGSGFTF. The CDR3, as DNA: TGCAGTGCTAGAGATCCCGGGACAGGGGGCAGTGGCTTCACCTTC.

This clonotype came up a few times. The chain uses TRBV29-1 and TRBJ2-1; 9 bases match TRBD1. The V and J ends lost 7 bases and 6 bases, in that order; junction bases with no gene match: 13. Per germline, CDR1 SQVTM and CDR2 ANQGSEA. This CDR3 region has 15 residues. The CDR3 sequence: CSENRDAGQGNEQFF. CDR3 DNA sequence: TGCAGCGAGAATCGGGATGCGGGACAGGGCAATGAGCAGTTCTTC.

Turning to this clonotype: Sequence at one end of the junction differs from germline and may be a read error. The gene calls are TRBV7-2 and TRBJ2-7; 7 bases are shared with TRBD2. Germline V gene data show CDR1 as SGHTA and CDR2 as FQGNSA. The CDR3 contains 15 residues. As DNA, the CDR3 is TGTGTCAGCAGCTTTACGGCTAGCGGCTCCTACGAGCAGTACTTC. It codes for CVSSFTASGSYEQYF.

This clonotype was seen repeatedly, ten times or more. The V call is TRBV10-3, the J call TRBJ2-1; 12 bases agree with TRBD2. The germline gives CDR1 ENHRY, CDR2 SYGVKD. V shed 4 bases, J shed 6 bases, and the junction held 4 bases outside the gene matches. This CDR3 contains 15 residues. The CDR3 sequence is CAISGASGGANEQFF. The DNA for the CDR3 is TGTGCCATCAGTGGGGCTAGCGGGGGGGCCAATGAGCAGTTCTTC.

The chain links TRBV6-2 or TRBV6-3 to TRBJ2-5, with D perhaps being TRBD1 or TRBD2 (5 bases each). V was clipped by 7 bases and J by 9 bases, with 18 bases between them. This CDR3 is built from 13 residues. Per the germline V gene, CDR1 is MNHEY and CDR2 is SVGEGT. The CDR3 region is CASTKRGFGAQYF. The CDR3 bases are TGTGCCAGCACCAAACGGGGCTTTGGGGCCCAGTACTTC.

With regard to this clonotype: A read error may produce the germline difference seen at one junction end. V and J are TRBV5-1 and TRBJ1-4; D gene uncertain. CDR3 length: 12 amino acids. Germline V gene data show CDR1 as SGHRS and CDR2 as YFSETQ. CDR3 region: CASGLDEEKLFF. As DNA, the CDR3 is TGCGCCAGCGGCTTGGACGAGGAAAAACTGTTTTTT.

The chain recombines TRBV3-1 with TRBJ2-3, with D maybe TRBD2 (6 bases). The germline V gene encodes CDR1 LGHDT and CDR2 YNNKEL (reference sequence). This CDR3 has 13 amino acids. V was shortened by 5 bases and J by 8 bases, with 14 bases between the two germline ends. As DNA, the CDR3 is TGTGCCAGCAGCTACAAGGTGGAGGGTACGCAGTATTTT. Translated: CASSYKVEGTQYF.

The rearrangement joins TRBV24-1 to TRBJ2-1, with 9 bases matching TRBD1. Germline CDR1 and CDR2: KGHDR and SFDVKD. This CDR3 spans 16 amino acids. Germline trimming cut 4 bases from V and 0 bases from J; bases unmatched to any gene: 3. The CDR3 nucleotides read TGTGCCACCAGTGAGTCGACAGGGGGCTCCTACAATGAGCAGTTCTTC. Its protein product is CATSESTGGSYNEQFF.

In regard to this clonotype: One base away lies a much larger clone, so this may be a sequencing read error. CDR3: CASSVSGPRDGETQYF. As DNA, the CDR3 is TGTGCCAGCAGCGTATCAGGACCCAGGGATGGGGAGACCCAGTACTTC. The chain is built from TRBV9 and TRBJ2-5, with a tentative D call TRBD1 (5 bases). Trimming removed 1 base at V and 5 bases at J, with 18 bases between. The CDR3 totals 16 residues. Germline assignment: CDR1 SGDLS and CDR2 YYNGEE.